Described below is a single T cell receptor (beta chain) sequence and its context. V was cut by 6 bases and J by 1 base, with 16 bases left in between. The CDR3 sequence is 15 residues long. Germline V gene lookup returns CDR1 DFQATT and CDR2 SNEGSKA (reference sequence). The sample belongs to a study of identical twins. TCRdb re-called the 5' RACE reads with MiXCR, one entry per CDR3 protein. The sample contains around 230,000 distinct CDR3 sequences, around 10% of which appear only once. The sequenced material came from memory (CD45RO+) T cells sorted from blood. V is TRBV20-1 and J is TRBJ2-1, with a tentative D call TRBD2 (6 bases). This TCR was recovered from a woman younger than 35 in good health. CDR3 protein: CSAETRFQSYNEQFF. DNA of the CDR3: TGCAGTGCAGAGACTAGATTTCAGTCCTACAATGAGCAGTTCTTC.